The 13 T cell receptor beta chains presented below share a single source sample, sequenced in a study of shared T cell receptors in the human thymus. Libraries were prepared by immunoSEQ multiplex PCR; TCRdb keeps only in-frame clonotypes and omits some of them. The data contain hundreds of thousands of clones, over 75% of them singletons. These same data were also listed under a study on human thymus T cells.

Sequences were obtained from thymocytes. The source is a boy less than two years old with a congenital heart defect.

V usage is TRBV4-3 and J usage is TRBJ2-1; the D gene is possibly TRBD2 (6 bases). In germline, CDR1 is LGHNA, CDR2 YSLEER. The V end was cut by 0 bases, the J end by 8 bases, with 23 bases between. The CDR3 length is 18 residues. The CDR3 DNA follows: TGCGCCAGCAGCCAAGATCTTAGCGGCATGCCTTATTGGCATGAGCAGTTCTTC. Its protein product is CASSQDLSGMPYWHEQFF.

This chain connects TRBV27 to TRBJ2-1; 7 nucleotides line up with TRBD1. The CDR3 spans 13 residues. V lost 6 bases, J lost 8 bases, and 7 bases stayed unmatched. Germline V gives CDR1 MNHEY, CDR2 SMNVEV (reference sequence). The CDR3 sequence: CASRPDRADEQFF. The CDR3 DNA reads TGTGCCAGCAGGCCCGACAGGGCTGATGAGCAGTTCTTC.

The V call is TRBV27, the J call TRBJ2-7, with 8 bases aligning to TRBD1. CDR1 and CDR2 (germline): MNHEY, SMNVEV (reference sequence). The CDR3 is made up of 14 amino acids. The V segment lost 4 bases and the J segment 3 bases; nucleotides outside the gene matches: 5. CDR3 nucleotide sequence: TGTGCCAGCAGTTCCCACAGGGGGGACTACGAGCAGTACTTC. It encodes CASSSHRGDYEQYF.

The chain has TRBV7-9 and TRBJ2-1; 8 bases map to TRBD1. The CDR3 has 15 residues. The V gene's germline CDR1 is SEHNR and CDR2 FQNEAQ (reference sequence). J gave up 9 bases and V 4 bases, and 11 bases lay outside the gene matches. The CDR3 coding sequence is TGTGCCAGCAGCTCCGAATGGACAGGGAAGGTTGAGCAGTTCTTC. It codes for CASSSEWTGKVEQFF.

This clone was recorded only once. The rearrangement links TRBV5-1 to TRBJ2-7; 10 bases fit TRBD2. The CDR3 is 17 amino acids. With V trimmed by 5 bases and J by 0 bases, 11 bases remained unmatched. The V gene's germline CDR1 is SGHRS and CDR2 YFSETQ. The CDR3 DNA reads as TGCGCCAGCAGATCCCATCGGGGACTAGCGAGCTCCTACGAGCAGTACTTC. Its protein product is CASRSHRGLASSYEQYF.

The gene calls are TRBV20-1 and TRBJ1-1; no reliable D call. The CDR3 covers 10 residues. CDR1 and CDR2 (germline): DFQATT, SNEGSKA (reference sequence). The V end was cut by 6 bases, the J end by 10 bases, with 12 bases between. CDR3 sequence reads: CSAPARGAFF. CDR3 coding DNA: TGCAGTGCCCCGGCTCGGGGAGCTTTCTTT.

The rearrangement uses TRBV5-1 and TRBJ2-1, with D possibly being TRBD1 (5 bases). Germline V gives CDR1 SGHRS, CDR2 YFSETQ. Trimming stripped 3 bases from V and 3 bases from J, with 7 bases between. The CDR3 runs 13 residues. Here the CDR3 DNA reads TGCGCCAGCAGCTCGGACATCTACAATGAGCAGTTCTTC. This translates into CASSSDIYNEQFF.

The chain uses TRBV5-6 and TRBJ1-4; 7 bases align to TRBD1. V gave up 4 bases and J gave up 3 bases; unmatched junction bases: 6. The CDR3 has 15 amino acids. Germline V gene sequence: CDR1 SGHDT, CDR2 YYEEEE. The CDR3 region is CASSGGGLANEKLFF. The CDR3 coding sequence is TGTGCCAGCAGCGGAGGGGGCTTGGCTAATGAAAAACTGTTTTTT.

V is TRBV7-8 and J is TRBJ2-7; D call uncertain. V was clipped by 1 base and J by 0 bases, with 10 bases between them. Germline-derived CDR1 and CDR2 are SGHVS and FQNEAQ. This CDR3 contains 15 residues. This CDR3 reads CASSLVLVLSYEQYF. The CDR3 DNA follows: TGTGCCAGCAGCTTAGTGCTAGTCCTCTCCTACGAGCAGTACTTC.

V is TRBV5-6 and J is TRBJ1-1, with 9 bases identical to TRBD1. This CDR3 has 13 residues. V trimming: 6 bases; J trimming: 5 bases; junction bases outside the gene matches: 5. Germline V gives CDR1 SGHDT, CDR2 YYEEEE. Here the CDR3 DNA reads TGTGCCAGCAACAGGGGGCGCGGGACTGAAGCTTTCTTT. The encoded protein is CASNRGRGTEAFF. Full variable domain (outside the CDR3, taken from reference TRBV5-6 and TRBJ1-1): DAGVTQSPTHLIKTRGQQVTLRCSPKSGHDTVSWYQQALGQGPQFIFQYYEEEERQRGNFPDRFSGHQFPNYSSELNVNALLLGDSALYLCASNRGRGTEAFFGQGTRLTVV.

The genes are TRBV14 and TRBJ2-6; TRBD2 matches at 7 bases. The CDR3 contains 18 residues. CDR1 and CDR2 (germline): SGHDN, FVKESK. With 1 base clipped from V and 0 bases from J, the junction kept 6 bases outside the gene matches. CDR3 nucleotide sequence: TGTGCCAGCAGCCAAGGACAGCTAGCGGACTCTGGGGCCAACGTCCTGACTTTC. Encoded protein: CASSQGQLADSGANVLTF. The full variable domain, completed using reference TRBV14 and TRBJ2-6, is EAGVTQFPSHSVIEKGQTVTLRCDPISGHDNLYWYRRVMGKEIKFLLHFVKESKQDESGMPNNRFLAERTGGTYSTLKVQPAELEDSGVYFCASSQGQLADSGANVLTFGAGSRLTVL.

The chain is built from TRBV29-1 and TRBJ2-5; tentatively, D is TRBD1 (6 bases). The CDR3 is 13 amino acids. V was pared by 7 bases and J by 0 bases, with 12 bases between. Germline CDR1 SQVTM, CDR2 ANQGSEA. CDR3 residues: CSGVGGYQETQYF. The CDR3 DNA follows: TGCAGCGGGGTAGGGGGTTACCAAGAGACCCAGTACTTC.

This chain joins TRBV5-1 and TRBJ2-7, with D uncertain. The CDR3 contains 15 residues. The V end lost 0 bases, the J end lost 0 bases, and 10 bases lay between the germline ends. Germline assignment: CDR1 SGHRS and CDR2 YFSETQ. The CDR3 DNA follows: TGCGCCAGCAGCTTGGTGTGTGACAACTCCTACGAGCAGTACTTC. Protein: CASSLVCDNSYEQYF.